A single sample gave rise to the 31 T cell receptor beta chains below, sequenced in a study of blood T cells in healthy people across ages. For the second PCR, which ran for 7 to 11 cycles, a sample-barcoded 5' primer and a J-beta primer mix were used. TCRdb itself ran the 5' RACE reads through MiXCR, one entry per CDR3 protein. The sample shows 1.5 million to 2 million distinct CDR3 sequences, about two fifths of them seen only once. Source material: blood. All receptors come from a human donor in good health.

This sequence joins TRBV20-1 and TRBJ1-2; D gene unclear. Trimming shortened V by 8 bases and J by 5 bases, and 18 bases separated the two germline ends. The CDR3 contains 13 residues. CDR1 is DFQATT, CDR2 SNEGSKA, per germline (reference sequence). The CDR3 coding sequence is TGCAGTACTAAATCACGTGAACGATATGGCTACACCTTC. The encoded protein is CSTKSRERYGYTF.

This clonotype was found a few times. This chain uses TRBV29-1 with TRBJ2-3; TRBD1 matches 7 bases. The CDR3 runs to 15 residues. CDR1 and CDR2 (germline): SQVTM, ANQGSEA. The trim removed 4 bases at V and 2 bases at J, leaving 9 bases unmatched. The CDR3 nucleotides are TGCAGCGTTGTACAGGGGCAAGGTTCCACAGATACGCAGTATTTT. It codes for CSVVQGQGSTDTQYF.

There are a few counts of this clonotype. The CDR3: CSARDIQDTEAFF. The CDR3 DNA reads as TGCAGTGCTAGAGATATTCAGGACACTGAAGCTTTCTTT. This rearrangement joins TRBV20-1 to TRBJ1-1; no definite D call. CDR3 length: 13 amino acids. Germline CDR1 is DFQATT and CDR2 is SNEGSKA (reference sequence). V was trimmed by 0 bases and J by 3 bases, leaving 8 bases between them.

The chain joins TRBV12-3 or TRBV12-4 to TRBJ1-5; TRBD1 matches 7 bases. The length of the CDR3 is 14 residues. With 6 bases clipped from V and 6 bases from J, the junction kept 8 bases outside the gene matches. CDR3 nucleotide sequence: TGTGCCAGCAGGAGAACAGGGGAAAGTCAGCCCCAGCATTTT. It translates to CASRRTGESQPQHF.

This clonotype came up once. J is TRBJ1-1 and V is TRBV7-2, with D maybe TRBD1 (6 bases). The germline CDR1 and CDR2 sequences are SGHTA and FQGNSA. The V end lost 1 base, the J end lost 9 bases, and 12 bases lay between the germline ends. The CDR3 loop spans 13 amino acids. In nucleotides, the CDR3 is TGTGCCAGCAGCTTAGAGTACGGGACAAAAGCTTTCTTT. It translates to CASSLEYGTKAFF.

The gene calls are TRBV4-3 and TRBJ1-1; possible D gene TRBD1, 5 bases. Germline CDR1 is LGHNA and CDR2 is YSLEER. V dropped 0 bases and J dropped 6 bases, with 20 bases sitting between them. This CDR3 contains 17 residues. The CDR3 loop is CASSQDKGAGLIAEAFF. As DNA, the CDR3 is TGCGCCAGCAGCCAAGATAAGGGAGCAGGGTTAATAGCTGAAGCTTTCTTT.

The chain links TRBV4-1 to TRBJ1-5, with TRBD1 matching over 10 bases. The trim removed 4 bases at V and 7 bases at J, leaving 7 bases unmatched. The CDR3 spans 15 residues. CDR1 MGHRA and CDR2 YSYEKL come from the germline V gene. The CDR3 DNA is TGCGCCAGCAGCCCCACGGACAGGGGGTGGCAGCCCCAGCATTTT. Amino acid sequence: CASSPTDRGWQPQHF.

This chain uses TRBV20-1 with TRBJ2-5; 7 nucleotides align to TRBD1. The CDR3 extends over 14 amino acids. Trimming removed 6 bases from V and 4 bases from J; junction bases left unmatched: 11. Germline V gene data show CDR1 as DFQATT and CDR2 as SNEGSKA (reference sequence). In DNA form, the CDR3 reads TGCAGTGCGAAGCAGGGGGTTGAGGGAGAGACCCAGTACTTC. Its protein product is CSAKQGVEGETQYF.

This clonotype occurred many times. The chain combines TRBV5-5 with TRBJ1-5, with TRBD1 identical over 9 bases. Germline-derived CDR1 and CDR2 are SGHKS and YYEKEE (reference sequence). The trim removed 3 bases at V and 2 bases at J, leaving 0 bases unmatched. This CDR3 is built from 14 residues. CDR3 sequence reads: CASSWDRGNQPQHF. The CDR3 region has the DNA TGTGCCAGCAGCTGGGACAGGGGCAATCAGCCCCAGCATTTT.

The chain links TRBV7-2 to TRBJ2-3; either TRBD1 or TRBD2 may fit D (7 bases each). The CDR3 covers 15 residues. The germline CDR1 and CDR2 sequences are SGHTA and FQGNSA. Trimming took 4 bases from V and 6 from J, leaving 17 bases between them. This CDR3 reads CASSYAGGGFDTQYF. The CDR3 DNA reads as TGTGCCAGCAGCTATGCAGGGGGGGGGTTCGATACGCAGTATTTT.

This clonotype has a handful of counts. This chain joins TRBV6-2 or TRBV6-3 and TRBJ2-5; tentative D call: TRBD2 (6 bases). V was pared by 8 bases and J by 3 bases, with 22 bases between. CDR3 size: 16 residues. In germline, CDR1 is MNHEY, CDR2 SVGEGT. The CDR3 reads CASATPLLARKETQYF. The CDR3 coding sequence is TGTGCCAGCGCTACCCCCCTACTAGCACGGAAAGAGACCCAGTACTTC.

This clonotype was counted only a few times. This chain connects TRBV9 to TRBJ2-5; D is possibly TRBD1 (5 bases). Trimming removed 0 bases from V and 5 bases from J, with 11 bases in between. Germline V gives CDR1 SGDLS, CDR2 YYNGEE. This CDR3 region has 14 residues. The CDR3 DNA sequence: TGTGCCAGCAGCGTAGGTGACAGCGTTGAGACCCAGTACTTC. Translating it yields CASSVGDSVETQYF.

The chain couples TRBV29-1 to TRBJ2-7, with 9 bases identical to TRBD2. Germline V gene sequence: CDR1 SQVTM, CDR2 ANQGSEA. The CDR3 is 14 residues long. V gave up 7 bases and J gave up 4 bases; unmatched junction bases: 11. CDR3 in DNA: TGCAGCGGATCACTAGGGCGGGGGGGATACGAGCAGTACTTC. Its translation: CSGSLGRGGYEQYF.

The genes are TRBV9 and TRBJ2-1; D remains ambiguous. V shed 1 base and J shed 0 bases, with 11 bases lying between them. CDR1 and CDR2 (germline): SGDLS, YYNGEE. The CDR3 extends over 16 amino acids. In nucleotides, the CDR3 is TGTGCCAGCAGCGTACAAATAGCCAACTCCTACAATGAGCAGTTCTTC. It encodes CASSVQIANSYNEQFF.

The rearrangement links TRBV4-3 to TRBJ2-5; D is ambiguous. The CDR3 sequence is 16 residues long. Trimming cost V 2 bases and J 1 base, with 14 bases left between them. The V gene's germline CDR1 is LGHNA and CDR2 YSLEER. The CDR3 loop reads CASSQNMASSQETQYF. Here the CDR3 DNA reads TGCGCCAGCAGCCAAAATATGGCGTCGAGCCAAGAGACCCAGTACTTC.

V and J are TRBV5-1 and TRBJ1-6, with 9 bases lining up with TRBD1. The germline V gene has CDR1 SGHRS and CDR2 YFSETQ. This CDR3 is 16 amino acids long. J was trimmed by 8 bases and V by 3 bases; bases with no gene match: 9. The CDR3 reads CASSSSGQGIHSPLHF. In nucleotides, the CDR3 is TGCGCCAGCAGCTCCTCAGGACAGGGGATCCATTCACCCCTCCACTTT.

The DNA of the CDR3 is TGTGCCACCAGTGCTTACAGGACTAGCACAGATACGCAGTATTTT. This codes for CATSAYRTSTDTQYF. This chain connects TRBV24-1 to TRBJ2-3; the D call may be TRBD1 or TRBD2 (5 bases each). The CDR3 is 15 amino acids. V was trimmed by 5 bases and J by 0 bases, leaving 11 bases between them. Germline CDR1 KGHDR, CDR2 SFDVKD.

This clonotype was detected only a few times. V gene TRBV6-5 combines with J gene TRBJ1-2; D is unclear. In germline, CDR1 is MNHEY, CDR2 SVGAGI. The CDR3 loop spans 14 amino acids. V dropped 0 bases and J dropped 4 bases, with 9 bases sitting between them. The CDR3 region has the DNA TGTGCCAGCAGTTACTCGGGAGTATTCTATGGCTACACCTTC. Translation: CASSYSGVFYGYTF.

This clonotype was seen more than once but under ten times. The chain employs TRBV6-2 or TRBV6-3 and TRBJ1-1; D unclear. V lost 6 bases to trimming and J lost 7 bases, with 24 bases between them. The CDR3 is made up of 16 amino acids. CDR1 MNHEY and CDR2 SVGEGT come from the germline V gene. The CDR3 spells CASRPDRWTGRIEAFF. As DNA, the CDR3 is TGTGCCAGCAGACCCGACCGTTGGACGGGAAGAATTGAAGCTTTCTTT.

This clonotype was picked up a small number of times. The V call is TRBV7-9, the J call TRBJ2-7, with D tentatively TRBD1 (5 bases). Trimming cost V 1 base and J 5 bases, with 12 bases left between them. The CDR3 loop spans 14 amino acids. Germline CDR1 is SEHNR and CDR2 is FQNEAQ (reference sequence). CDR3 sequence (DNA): TGTGCCAGCAGCTTAGTGGCAGGGTGGGACGAGCAGTACTTC. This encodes CASSLVAGWDEQYF.

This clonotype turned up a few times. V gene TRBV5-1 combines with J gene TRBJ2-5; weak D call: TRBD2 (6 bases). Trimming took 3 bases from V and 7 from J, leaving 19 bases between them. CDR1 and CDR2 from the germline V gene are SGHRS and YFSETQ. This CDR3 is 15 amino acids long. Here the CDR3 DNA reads TGCGCCAGCAGCTCAAGCTCCGGACTCGGGGGGACCCAGTACTTC. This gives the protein CASSSSSGLGGTQYF.

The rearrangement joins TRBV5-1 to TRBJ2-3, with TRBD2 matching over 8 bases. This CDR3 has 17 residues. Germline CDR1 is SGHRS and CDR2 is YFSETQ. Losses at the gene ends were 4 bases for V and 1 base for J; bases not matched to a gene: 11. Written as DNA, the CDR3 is TGCGCCAGCAGCCTATTAGGTCTTAGCGGGGGCACAGATACGCAGTATTTT. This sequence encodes CASSLLGLSGGTDTQYF.

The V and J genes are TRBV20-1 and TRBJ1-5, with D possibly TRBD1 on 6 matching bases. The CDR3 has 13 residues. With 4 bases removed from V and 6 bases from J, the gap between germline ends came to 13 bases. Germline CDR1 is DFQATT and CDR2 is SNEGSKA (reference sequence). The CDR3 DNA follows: TGCAGTGCTAAGGGGGAGGTGGGTCAGCCCCAGCATTTT. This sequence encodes CSAKGEVGQPQHF.

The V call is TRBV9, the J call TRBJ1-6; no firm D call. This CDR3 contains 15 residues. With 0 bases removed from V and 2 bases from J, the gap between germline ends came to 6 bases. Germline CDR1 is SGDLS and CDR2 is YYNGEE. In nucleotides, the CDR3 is TGTGCCAGCAGCGTAGAGCGGACCTATAATTCACCCCTCCACTTT. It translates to CASSVERTYNSPLHF. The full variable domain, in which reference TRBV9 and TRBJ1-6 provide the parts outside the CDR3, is DSGVTQTPKHLITATGQRVTLRCSPRSGDLSVYWYQQSLDQGLQFLIQYYNGEERAKGNILERFSAQQFPDLHSELNLSSLELGDSALYFCASSVERTYNSPLHFGNGTRLTVT.

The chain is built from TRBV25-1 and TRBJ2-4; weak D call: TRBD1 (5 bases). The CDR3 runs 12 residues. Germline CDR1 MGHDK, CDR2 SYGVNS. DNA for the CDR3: TGTGATTACAGGCTAGCCAAAAACATTCAGTACTTC. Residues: CDYRLAKNIQYF.

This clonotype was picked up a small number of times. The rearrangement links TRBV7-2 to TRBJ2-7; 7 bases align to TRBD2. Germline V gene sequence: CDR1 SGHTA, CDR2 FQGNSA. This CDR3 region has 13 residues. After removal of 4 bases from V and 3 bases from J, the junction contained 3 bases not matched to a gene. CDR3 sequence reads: CASSWTRNYEQYF. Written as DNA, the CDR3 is TGTGCCAGCAGCTGGACTAGGAACTACGAGCAGTACTTC.

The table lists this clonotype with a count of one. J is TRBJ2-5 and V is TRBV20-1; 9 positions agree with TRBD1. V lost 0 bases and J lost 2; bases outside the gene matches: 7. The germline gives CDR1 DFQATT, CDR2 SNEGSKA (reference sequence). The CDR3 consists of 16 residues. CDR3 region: CSARDHRGREQETQYF. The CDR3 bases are TGCAGTGCTAGAGATCACAGGGGGCGGGAGCAAGAGACCCAGTACTTC.

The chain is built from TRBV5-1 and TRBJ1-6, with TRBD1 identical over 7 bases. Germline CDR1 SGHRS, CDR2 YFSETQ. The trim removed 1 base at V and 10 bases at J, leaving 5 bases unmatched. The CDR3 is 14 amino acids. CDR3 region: CASSLTGVGSPLHF. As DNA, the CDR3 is TGCGCCAGCAGCTTGACAGGGGTAGGCTCACCCCTCCACTTT. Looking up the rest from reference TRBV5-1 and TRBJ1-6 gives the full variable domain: KAGVTQTPRYLIKTRGQQVTLSCSPISGHRSVSWYQQTPGQGLQFLFEYFSETQRNKGNFPGRFSGRQFSNSRSEMNVSTLELGDSALYLCASSLTGVGSPLHFGNGTRLTVT.

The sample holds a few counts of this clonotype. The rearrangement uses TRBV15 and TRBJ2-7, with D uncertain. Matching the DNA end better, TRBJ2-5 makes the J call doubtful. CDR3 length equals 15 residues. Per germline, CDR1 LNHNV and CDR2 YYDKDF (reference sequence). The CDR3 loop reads CATSREGLVGETQYF. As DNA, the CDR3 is TGTGCCACCAGCAGAGAAGGTTTAGTCGGAGAGACCCAGTACTTC.

For the CDR3, the DNA is TGTGCCAGCAGTTTTTTAGGGATTCCCCCCAATGAGCAGTTCTTC. Protein product: CASSFLGIPPNEQFF. The chain has TRBV28 and TRBJ2-1; D is unclear. The V end lost 3 bases, the J end lost 6 bases, and 15 bases lay between the germline ends. CDR1 MDHEN and CDR2 SYDVKM come from the germline V gene. The CDR3 extends over 15 amino acids.

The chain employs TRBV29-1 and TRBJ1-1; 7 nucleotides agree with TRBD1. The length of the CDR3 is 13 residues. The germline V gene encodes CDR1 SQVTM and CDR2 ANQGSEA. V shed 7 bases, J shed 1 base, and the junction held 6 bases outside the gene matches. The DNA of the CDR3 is TGCAGCGAAAGACAGGGATCGAACACTGAAGCTTTCTTT. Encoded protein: CSERQGSNTEAFF.